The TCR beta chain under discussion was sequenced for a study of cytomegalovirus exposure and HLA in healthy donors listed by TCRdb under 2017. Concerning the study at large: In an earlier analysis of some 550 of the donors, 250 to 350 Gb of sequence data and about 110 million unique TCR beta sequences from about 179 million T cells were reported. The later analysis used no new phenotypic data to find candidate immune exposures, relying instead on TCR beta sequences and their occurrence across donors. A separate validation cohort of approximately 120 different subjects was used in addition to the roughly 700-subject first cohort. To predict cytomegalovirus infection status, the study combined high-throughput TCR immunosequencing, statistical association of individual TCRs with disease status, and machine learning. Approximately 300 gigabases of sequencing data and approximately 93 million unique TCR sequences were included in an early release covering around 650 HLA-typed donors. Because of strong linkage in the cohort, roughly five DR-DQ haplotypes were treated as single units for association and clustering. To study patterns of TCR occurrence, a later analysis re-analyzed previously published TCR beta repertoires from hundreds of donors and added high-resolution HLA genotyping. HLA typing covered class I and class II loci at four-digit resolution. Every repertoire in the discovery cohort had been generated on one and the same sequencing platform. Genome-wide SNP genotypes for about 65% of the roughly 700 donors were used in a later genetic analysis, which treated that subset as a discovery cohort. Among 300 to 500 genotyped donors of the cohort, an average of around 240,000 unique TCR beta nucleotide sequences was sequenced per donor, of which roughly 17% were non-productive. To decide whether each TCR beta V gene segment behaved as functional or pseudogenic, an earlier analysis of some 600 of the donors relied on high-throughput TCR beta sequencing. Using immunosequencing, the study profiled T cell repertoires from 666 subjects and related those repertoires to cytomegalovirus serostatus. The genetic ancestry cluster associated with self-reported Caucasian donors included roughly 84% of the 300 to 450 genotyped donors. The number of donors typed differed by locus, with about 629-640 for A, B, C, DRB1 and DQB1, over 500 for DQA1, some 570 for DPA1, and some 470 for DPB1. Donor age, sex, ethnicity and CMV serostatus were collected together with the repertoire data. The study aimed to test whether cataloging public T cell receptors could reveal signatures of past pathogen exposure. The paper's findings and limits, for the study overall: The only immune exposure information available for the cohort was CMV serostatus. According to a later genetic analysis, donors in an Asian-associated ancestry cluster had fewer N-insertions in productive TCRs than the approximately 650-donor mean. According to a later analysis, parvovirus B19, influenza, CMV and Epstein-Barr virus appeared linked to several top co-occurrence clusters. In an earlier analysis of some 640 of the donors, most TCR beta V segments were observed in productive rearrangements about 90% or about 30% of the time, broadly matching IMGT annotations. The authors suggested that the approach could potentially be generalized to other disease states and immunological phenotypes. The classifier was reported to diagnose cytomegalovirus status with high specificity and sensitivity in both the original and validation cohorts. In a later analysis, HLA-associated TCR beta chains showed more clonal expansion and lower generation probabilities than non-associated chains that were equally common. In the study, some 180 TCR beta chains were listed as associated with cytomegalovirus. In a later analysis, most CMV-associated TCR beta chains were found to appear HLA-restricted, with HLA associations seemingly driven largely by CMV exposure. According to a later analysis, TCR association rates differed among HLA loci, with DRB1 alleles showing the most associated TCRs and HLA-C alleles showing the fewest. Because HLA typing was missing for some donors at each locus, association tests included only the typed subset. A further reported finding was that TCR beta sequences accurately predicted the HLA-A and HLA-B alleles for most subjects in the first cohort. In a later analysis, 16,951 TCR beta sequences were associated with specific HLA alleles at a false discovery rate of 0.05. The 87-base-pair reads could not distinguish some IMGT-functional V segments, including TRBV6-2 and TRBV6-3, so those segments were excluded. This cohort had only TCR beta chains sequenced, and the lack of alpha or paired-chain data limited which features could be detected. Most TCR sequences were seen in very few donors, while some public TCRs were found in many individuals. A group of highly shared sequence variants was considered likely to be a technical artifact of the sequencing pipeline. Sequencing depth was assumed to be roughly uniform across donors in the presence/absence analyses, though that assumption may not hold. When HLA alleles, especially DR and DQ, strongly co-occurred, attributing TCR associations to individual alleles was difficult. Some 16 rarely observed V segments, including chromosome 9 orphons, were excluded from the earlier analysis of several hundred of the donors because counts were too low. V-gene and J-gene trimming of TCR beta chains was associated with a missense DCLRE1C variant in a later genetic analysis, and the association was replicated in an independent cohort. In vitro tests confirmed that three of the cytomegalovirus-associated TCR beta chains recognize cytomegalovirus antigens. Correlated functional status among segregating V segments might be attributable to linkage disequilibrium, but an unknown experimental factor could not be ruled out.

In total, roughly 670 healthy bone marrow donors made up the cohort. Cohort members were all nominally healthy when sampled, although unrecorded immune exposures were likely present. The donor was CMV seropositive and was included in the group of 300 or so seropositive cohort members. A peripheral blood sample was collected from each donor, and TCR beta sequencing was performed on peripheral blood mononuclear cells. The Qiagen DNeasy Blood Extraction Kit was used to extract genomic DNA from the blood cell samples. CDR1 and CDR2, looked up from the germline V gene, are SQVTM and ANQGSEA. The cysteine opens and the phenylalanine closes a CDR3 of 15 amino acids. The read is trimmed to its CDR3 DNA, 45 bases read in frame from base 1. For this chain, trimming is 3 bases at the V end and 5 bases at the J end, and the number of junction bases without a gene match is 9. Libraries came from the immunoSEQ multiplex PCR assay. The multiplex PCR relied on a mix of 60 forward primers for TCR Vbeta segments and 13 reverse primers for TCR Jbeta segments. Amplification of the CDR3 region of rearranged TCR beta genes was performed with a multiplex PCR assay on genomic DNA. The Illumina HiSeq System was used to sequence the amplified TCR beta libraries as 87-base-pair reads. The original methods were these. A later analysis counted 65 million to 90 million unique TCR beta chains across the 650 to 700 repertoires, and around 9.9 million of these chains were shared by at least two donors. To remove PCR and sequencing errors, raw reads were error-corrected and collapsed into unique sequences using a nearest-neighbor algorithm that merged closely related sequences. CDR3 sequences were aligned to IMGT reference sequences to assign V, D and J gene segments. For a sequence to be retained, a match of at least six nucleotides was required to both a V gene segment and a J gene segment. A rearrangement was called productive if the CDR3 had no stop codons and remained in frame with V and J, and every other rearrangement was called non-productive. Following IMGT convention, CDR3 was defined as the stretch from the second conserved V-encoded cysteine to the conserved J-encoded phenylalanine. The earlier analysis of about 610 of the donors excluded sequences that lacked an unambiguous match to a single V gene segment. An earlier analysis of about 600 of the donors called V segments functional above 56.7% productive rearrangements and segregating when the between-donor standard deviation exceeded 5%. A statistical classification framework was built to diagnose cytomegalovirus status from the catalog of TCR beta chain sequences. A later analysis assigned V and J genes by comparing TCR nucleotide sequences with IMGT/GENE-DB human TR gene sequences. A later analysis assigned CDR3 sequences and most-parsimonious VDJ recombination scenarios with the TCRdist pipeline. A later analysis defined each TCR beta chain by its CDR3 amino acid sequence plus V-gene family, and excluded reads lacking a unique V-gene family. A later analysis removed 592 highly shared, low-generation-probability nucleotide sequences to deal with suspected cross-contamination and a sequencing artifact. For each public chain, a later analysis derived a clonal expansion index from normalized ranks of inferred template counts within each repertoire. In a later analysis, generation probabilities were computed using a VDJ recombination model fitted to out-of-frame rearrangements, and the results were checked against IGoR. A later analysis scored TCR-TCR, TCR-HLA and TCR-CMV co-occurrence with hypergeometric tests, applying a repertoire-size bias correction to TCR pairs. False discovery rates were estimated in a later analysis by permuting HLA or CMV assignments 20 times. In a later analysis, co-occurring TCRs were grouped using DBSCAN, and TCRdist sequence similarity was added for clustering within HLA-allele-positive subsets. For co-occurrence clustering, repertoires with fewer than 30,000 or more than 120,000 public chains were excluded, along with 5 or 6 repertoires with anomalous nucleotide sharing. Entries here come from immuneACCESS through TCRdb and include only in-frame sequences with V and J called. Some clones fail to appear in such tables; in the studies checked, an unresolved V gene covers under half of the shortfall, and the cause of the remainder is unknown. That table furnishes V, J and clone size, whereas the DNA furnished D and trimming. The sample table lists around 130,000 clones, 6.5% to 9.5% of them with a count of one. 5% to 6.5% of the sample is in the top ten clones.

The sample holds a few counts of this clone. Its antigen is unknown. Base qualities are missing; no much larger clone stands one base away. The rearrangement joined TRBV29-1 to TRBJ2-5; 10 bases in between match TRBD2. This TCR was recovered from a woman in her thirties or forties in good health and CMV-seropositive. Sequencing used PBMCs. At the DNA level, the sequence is TGCAGCGTTGATACAAGCGGGGGGGCTCAGGAGACCCAGTACTTC. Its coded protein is CSVDTSGGAQETQYF. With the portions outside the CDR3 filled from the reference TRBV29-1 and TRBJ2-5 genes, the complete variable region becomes SAVISQKPSRDICQRGTSLTIQCQVDSQVTMMFWYRQQPGQSLTLIATANQGSEATYESGFVIDKFPISRPNLTFSTLTVSNMSPEDSSIYLCSVDTSGGAQETQYFGPGTRLLVL.